This TCR beta chain originates from a study of blood T cells in healthy people across ages. Primed by a sample-barcoded 5' primer and a J-beta primer mix, a second PCR proceeded for roughly 7 to 11 cycles. Each cDNA molecule was tagged by a template-switch adaptor that had 12 random nucleotides. TCRdb re-called the 5' RACE reads through MiXCR, storing one row per CDR3 protein. The sample holds more than 700,000 distinct CDR3 sequences; less than 70% are singletons and the top ten take roughly 40%. This CDR3 spans 15 amino acids. CDR1 and CDR2 (germline): MNHEY, SMNVEV (reference sequence). V dropped 3 bases and J dropped 5 bases, with 13 bases sitting between them.

The chain recombines TRBV27 with TRBJ2-2; D gene ambiguous. The material sequenced was blood. The TCR was taken from a man at least 80 years old in good health. CDR3 DNA: TGTGCCAGCAGTTTCCTCTCTCCACTAACCGGGGAGCTGTTTTTT. Translated, it gives CASSFLSPLTGELFF.